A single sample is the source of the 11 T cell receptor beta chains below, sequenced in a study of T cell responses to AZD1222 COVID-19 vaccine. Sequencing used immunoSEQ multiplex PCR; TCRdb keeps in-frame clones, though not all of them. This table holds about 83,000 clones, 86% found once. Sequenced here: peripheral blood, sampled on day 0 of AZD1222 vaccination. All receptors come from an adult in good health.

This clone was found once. The CDR3 loop is CATSRDPGQDEAFF. CDR3 nucleotides: TGTGCCACCAGCAGAGATCCAGGACAGGATGAAGCTTTCTTT. This chain connects TRBV15 to TRBJ1-1, with 7 nucleotides matching TRBD1. In germline, CDR1 is LNHNV, CDR2 YYDKDF (reference sequence). The CDR3 spans 14 residues. Trimming cost V 0 bases and J 7 bases; bases outside gene matches: 5.

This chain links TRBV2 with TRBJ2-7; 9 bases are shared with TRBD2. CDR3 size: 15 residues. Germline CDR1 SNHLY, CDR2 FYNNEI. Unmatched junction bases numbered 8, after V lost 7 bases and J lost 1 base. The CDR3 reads CASKETGLASYEQYF. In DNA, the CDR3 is TGTGCCAGCAAAGAGACAGGACTAGCGTCCTACGAGCAGTACTTC.

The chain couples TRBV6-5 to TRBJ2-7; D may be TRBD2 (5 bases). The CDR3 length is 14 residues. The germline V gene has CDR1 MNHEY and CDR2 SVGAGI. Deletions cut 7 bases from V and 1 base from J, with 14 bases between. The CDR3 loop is CASTPGTRSYEQYF. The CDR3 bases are TGTGCCAGCACCCCCGGCACTAGGTCCTACGAGCAGTACTTC.

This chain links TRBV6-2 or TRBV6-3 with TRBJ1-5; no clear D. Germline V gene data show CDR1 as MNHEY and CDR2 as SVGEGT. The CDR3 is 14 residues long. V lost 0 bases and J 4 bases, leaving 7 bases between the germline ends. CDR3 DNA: TGTGCCAGCAGTTACTCGTTGGGGAATCAGCCCCAGCATTTT. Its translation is CASSYSLGNQPQHF.

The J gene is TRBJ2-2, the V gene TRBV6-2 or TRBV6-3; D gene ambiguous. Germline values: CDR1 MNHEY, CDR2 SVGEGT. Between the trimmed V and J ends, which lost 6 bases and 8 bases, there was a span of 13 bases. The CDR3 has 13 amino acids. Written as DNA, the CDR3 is TGTGCCAGCAGCGAGGCGCGGCAAGGGGAGCTGTTTTTT. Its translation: CASSEARQGELFF.

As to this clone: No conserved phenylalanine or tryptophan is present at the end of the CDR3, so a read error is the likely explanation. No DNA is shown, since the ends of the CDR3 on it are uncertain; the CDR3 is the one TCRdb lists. The CDR3 region is CASSLNGGGAMV. V and J are TRBV12-3 or TRBV12-4 and TRBJ2-3; TRBD2, as called in the table, went unchecked against the DNA. The CDR3 has 12 amino acids, counting both end residues.

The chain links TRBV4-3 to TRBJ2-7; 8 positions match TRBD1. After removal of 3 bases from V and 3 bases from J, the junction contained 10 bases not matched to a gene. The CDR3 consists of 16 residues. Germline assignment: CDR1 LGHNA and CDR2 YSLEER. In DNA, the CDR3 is TGCGCCAGCAGCCATATCAGGACAGGGTCAAGCTACGAGCAGTACTTC. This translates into CASSHIRTGSSYEQYF.

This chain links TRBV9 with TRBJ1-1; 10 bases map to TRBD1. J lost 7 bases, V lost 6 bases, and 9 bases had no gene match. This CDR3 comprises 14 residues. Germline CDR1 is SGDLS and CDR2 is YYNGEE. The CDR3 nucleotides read TGTGCCAGCACCCCGGGACAGGGGCCTCTTGAAGCTTTCTTT. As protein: CASTPGQGPLEAFF.

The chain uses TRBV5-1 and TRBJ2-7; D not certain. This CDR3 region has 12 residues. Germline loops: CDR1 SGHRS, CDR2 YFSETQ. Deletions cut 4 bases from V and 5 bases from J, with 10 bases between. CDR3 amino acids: CASSPPGDEQYF. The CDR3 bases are TGCGCCAGCAGCCCCCCAGGTGACGAGCAGTACTTC.

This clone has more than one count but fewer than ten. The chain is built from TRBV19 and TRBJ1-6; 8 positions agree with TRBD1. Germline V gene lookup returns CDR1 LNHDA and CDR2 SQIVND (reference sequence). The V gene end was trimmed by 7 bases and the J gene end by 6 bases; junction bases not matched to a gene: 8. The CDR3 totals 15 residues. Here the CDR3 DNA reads TGTGCCAGTAACACCCGGACAGGGACTAATTCACCCCTCCACTTT. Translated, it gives CASNTRTGTNSPLHF. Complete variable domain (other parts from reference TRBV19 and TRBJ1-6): DGGITQSPKYLFRKEGQNVTLSCEQNLNHDAMYWYRQDPGQGLRLIYYSQIVNDFQKGDIAEGYSVSREKKESFPLTVTSAQKNPTAFYLCASNTRTGTNSPLHFGNGTRLTVT.

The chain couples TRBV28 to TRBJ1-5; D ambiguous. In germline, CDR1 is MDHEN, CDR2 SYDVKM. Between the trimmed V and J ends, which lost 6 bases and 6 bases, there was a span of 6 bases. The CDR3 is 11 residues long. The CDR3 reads CASSSTQPQHF. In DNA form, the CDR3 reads TGTGCCAGCAGCTCCACTCAGCCCCAGCATTTT.